This TCR beta chain was documented in a study of human versus mouse CDR3 diversity and MHC coevolution. Study-wide points: Humans had the largest estimated TCR beta repertoire, about 1.5 million clonotypes. Compared with mice, human CDR3s carried more deletions and insertions on average.

From germline, CDR1 is MDHEN and CDR2 SYDVKM. Deletions cut 3 bases from V and 4 bases from J, with 10 bases between. CDR3 length equals 14 residues. Sequencing used immunoSEQ multiplex PCR; TCRdb keeps in-frame clones, though not all of them. The sample has about 81,000 clones; just over 90% are singletons. A remark on this clone: The antigen remains unidentified.

This chain links TRBV28 with TRBJ1-3, with D perhaps matching TRBD1 (6 bases). The sample consisted of naive CD4+ T cells from blood. Subset in this sample: CD45RO-negative CD62L-positive naive CD4 T cells. This clonotype was obtained from a person aged 25 to 75 in good health. As DNA, the CDR3 is TGTGCCAGCAGTTTGGGGGCGAAAGGAAACACCATATATTTT. This sequence encodes CASSLGAKGNTIYF.